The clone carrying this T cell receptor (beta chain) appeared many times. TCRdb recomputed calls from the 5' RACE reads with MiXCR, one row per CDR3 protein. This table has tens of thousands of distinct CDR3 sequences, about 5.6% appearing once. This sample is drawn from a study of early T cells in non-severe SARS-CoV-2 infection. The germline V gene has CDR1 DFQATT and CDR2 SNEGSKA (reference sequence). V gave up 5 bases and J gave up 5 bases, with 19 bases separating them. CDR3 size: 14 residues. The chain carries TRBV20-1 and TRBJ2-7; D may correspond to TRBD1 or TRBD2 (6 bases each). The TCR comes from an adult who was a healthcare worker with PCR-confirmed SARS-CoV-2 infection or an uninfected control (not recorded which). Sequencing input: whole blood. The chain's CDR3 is CSALKVGGRNEQYF. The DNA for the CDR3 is TGCAGTGCTCTAAAGGTTGGGGGGCGCAACGAGCAGTACTTC.